The entry that follows covers one T cell receptor beta chain sequence. Its antigen is as yet unknown. This may arise from a read error, as a much more abundant clone is one base away. This entry is derived from a study of Graves' ophthalmopathy and Graves' hyperthyroidism. Regarding the study as a whole: Among thyroid clonotypes expanded above 0.001 frequency, most also appeared in blood.

This CDR3 contains 17 residues. Germline V CDR1 and CDR2: LGHDT, YNNKEL (reference sequence). As the template, RNA transcripts were used to amplify TCR beta CDR3 regions. The first round was an RT-PCR with HTBI primers, and the second round was a multiplex PCR. TCRdb used MiXCR to reprocess the multiplex PCR reads, holding one entry per CDR3 protein. The sample lists about 480,000 distinct CDR3 sequences; around 14% were seen once. Sequenced material: blood. The receptor comes from a woman aged 25 to 39 with Graves' ophthalmopathy. The chain is built from TRBV3-1 and TRBJ2-2, with D perhaps given as TRBD1 or TRBD2 (5 bases each). This CDR3 reads CASSQPSSGELMGELCF. The CDR3 DNA follows: TGTGCCAGCAGCCAACCTTCATCCGGGGAACTAATGGGGGAGCTGTGTTTT.